A selection of T cell receptor beta chains follows, all from one sample in a study of blood T cell repertoires in COVID-19. The assay was immunoSEQ multiplex PCR, and TCRdb's table has in-frame clones only and misses some. The repertoire includes approximately 160,000 clones, around 81% of them detected once, and 11% sits in the top ten. The sequenced sample was peripheral blood. These receptors were obtained from a man aged 60 to 75 with active or convalescent COVID-19. Each CDR3 is given with its conserved first and last residue. The D gene is left open where the match is weak. For some rows the clone size is stated as once, few or many, or as a class when expanded; others skip it.

v_call,clone_size,j_call,d_call,cdr3_aa,cdr3_nt
TRBV27,-,TRBJ2-2,-,CASSFQNTGELFF,TGTGCCAGCAGTTTTCAAAATACCGGGGAGCTGTTTTTT
TRBV18,-,TRBJ1-6,-,CASSAVGRGDSPLHF,TGTGCCAGCTCGGCGGTAGGGCGCGGGGATTCACCCCTCCACTTT
TRBV6-5,-,TRBJ1-1,TRBD1,CASTHGQAMNTEAFF,TGTGCCAGCACTCACGGACAGGCAATGAACACTGAAGCTTTCTTT
TRBV19,-,TRBJ2-5,-,CASRTLAGGQETQYF,TGTGCCAGTAGAACACTAGCTGGGGGACAAGAGACCCAGTACTTC
TRBV9,-,TRBJ2-2,TRBD1,CASSAGQGNTGELFF,TGTGCCAGCAGCGCGGGACAGGGGAACACCGGGGAGCTGTTTTTT
TRBV7-2,-,TRBJ1-1,TRBD1,CASSLMAGGNTEAFF,TGTGCCAGCAGCTTAATGGCAGGGGGTAACACTGAAGCTTTCTTT
TRBV28,-,TRBJ2-7,TRBD2,CASSWGTSGSEVSEQYF,TGTGCCAGCAGTTGGGGGACTAGCGGGAGTGAGGTCTCCGAGCAGTACTTC
TRBV5-6,once,TRBJ2-6,TRBD2,CASSRLAPGANVLTF,TGTGCCAGCAGCCGACTAGCCCCCGGGGCCAACGTCCTGACTTTC
TRBV7-9,-,TRBJ1-2,-,CASSLKTALSNYGYTF,TGTGCCAGCAGCTTAAAGACAGCGCTCTCTAACTATGGCTACACCTTC
TRBV25-1,-,TRBJ1-6,TRBD1,CASSVSGTGDSPLHF,TGTGCCAGCAGTGTCTCCGGGACAGGGGATTCACCCCTCCACTTT
TRBV6-5,-,TRBJ2-2,-,CASGRAGELFF,TGTGCCAGCGGGAGAGCCGGGGAGCTGTTTTTT
TRBV28,-,TRBJ1-5,-,CASSPTTGQGIQPQHF,TGTGCCAGCAGTCCAACAACAGGGCAGGGGATTCAGCCCCAGCATTTT
TRBV18,-,TRBJ2-1,TRBD2,CASSPGLAGDNEQFF,TGTGCCAGCTCACCGGGATTAGCGGGAGACAATGAGCAGTTCTTC
TRBV28,-,TRBJ1-6,TRBD1,CASRTGQGHGLPLHF,TGTGCCAGCAGAACAGGACAGGGGCACGGTTTACCCCTCCACTTT
TRBV4-2,-,TRBJ2-1,TRBD2,CASSQASLGLDNEQFF,TGTGCCAGCAGCCAAGCCTCCCTCGGACTAGACAATGAGCAGTTCTTC
TRBV18,-,TRBJ1-5,-,CATTRQADQPQHF,TGTGCCACCACAAGACAGGCGGATCAGCCCCAGCATTTT
TRBV21-1,-,TRBJ2-7,-,CASSKEGRRLAGYSYEQYF,TGTGCCAGCAGCAAAGAGGGAAGGAGACTAGCGGGGTACTCCTACGAGCAGTACTTC
TRBV5-1,few,TRBJ2-3,-,CASSYSDSTDTQYF,TGCGCCAGCAGCTACAGTGACAGCACAGATACGCAGTATTTT
TRBV28,-,TRBJ1-2,-,CASSPPQGANGYTF,TGTGCCAGCAGTCCTCCCCAGGGCGCGAATGGCTACACCTTC
TRBV18,-,TRBJ1-6,TRBD1,CASSPQGEMNSPLHF,TGTGCCAGCTCACCCCAGGGGGAAATGAATTCACCCCTCCACTTT
TRBV11-2,-,TRBJ2-1,-,CASSPPPGSDEQFF,TGTGCCAGCAGCCCACCCCCGGGGTCGGATGAGCAGTTCTTC
TRBV3-1/TRBV3-2,-,TRBJ1-2,TRBD1,CASSQTGTDRGAGYTF,TGTGCCAGCAGCCAGACGGGTACTGACAGGGGCGCGGGCTACACCTTC
TRBV3-1/TRBV3-2,few,TRBJ1-2,-,CASSDDTLSSYGYTF,TGTGCCAGCAGCGATGACACCCTTTCGTCCTATGGCTACACCTTC
TRBV15,-,TRBJ2-7,-,CATSRTEQGEQYF,TGTGCCACCAGCAGAACCGAACAGGGCGAGCAGTACTTC